This passage covers 25 T cell receptor beta chains from one sample sequenced in a study of glioma-infiltrating T cells after dendritic cell vaccination. This table comes from immunoSEQ multiplex PCR, and its TCRdb copy is limited to in-frame clones, with some not included. This sample has about 92,000 clones, with 85% to 90% found just once. The sequencing used blood, collected before dendritic cell vaccination. These receptors were obtained from a human donor with glioblastoma.

The genes are TRBV7-2 and TRBJ2-7; D is perhaps TRBD2 (7 bases). V was pared by 0 bases and J by 2 bases, with 8 bases between. Germline V gives CDR1 SGHTA, CDR2 FQGNSA. CDR3 length: 14 residues. CDR3 bases: TGTGCCAGCAGCTTAGCGGGGGGGCCCTACGAGCAGTACTTC. Its translation: CASSLAGGPYEQYF.

J is TRBJ2-7 and V is TRBV6-6, with TRBD2 matching 10 bases. CDR1 is MNHNY, CDR2 SVGAGI, per germline (reference sequence). V trimming: 4 bases; J trimming: 4 bases; junction bases outside the gene matches: 7. The CDR3 is 15 amino acids. The CDR3 bases are TGTGCCAGCAGTTCCCACAGCGGGGGGGATTACGAGCAGTACTTC. Protein product: CASSSHSGGDYEQYF.

This clone was seen just once. The genes are TRBV6-1 and TRBJ1-5; 9 bases line up with TRBD1. V gave up 5 bases and J gave up 2 bases; unmatched junction bases: 7. The CDR3 is 16 amino acids. CDR1 is MNHNS, CDR2 SASEGT, per germline. CDR3 region: CASSKGTGLGNQPQHF. CDR3 nucleotides: TGTGCCAGCAGTAAAGGGACAGGGCTGGGCAATCAGCCCCAGCATTTT.

J is TRBJ2-6 and V is TRBV27; tentative D call: TRBD2 (6 bases). Trimming took 5 bases from V and 0 from J, leaving 11 bases between them. CDR1 MNHEY and CDR2 SMNVEV come from the germline V gene (reference sequence). The CDR3 sequence is 16 residues long. The CDR3 spells CASSRRVSSGANVLTF. The CDR3 DNA reads as TGTGCCAGCAGTAGGAGGGTGAGCTCTGGGGCCAACGTCCTGACTTTC. The variable domain in full, with the rest retrieved from reference TRBV27 and TRBJ2-6, is EAQVTQNPRYLITVTGKKLTVTCSQNMNHEYMSWYRQDPGLGLRQIYYSMNVEVTDKGDVPEGYKVSRKEKRNFPLILESPSPNQTSLYFCASSRRVSSGANVLTFGAGSRLTVL.

The gene calls are TRBV18 and TRBJ2-1, with TRBD2 matching over 11 bases. The CDR3 is made up of 16 amino acids. From germline, CDR1 is KGHSH and CDR2 LQKENI. After removal of 0 bases from V and 5 bases from J, the junction contained 3 bases not matched to a gene. The CDR3 coding sequence is TGTGCCAGCTCACCACCGGGACTAGCGGCAAACAATGAGCAGTTCTTC. Protein: CASSPPGLAANNEQFF.

The chain couples TRBV5-1 to TRBJ1-1, with TRBD1 as a possible D gene (6 bases). Trimming removed 3 bases from V and 1 base from J, with 10 bases in between. The CDR3 runs 14 residues. Germline values: CDR1 SGHRS, CDR2 YFSETQ. DNA for the CDR3: TGCGCCAGCAGCTCGGGACAAACGAACACTGAAGCTTTCTTT. It yields the protein CASSSGQTNTEAFF.

The V call is TRBV27, the J call TRBJ2-7, with 8 positions matching TRBD2. Losses at the gene ends were 4 bases for V and 2 bases for J; bases not matched to a gene: 4. The CDR3 length is 14 residues. CDR1 is MNHEY and CDR2 is SMNVEV in the germline V gene (reference sequence). The CDR3 DNA reads TGTGCCAGCAGTTATGCCGGGGGGGCCTACGAGCAGTACTTC. Residues: CASSYAGGAYEQYF.

This clone was recorded a few times. CDR3 sequence: CASSRREGEQYF. DNA for the CDR3: TGTGCCAGCAGCCGGCGGGAGGGCGAGCAGTACTTC. The chain couples TRBV14 to TRBJ2-7, with 9 bases matching TRBD2. CDR3 size: 12 residues. Germline loops: CDR1 SGHDN, CDR2 FVKESK. The V and J ends lost 4 bases and 6 bases, in that order; junction bases with no gene match: 1.

The chain uses TRBV9 and TRBJ2-7; perhaps TRBD2 as D (6 bases). Germline V gene data show CDR1 as SGDLS and CDR2 as YYNGEE. This CDR3 spans 13 amino acids. V lost 4 bases and J 3 bases, leaving 11 bases between the germline ends. CDR3 sequence (DNA): TGTGCCAGCAGCCCGGCGGGGAACTACGAGCAGTACTTC. The encoded protein is CASSPAGNYEQYF.

The chain links TRBV5-1 to TRBJ2-3; a possible D gene is TRBD2 (6 bases). V was pared by 6 bases and J by 5 bases, with 16 bases between. The CDR3 runs to 14 residues. The germline V gene encodes CDR1 SGHRS and CDR2 YFSETQ. The CDR3 loop is CASTLGGVKDTQYF. The CDR3 DNA sequence: TGCGCCAGCACCCTCGGGGGAGTCAAAGATACGCAGTATTTT.

The V gene is TRBV11-3, the J gene TRBJ2-1; 7 bases are shared with TRBD1. CDR3 length: 14 residues. V lost 5 bases to trimming and J lost 0 bases; unmatched junction nucleotides: 1. Germline values: CDR1 SGHNT, CDR2 YENEEA. CDR3 sequence reads: CASSRDSSYNEQFF. The DNA of the CDR3 is TGTGCCAGCAGCCGGGACAGCTCCTACAATGAGCAGTTCTTC. Full variable domain (remainder filled in from reference TRBV11-3 and TRBJ2-1): EAGVVQSPRYKIIEKKQPVAFWCNPISGHNTLYWYLQNLGQGPELLIRYENEEAVDDSQLPKDRFSAERLKGVDSTLKIQPAELGDSAVYLCASSRDSSYNEQFFGPGTRLTVL.

The chain recombines TRBV19 with TRBJ2-2, with 12 bases aligning to TRBD2. Germline V CDR1 and CDR2: LNHDA, SQIVND (reference sequence). The J segment lost 6 bases and the V segment lost 3 bases, leaving 8 bases of the junction unmatched. This CDR3 is built from 17 residues. DNA for the CDR3: TGTGCCAGTAGTATTAGTCTAGCGGGGGGGCTCGCCGGGGAGCTGTTTTTT. Translating it yields CASSISLAGGLAGELFF.

This chain uses TRBV5-6 with TRBJ2-7, with 9 bases matching TRBD1. Looked up from germline, CDR1 is SGHDT and CDR2 is YYEEEE. V lost 0 bases to trimming and J lost 3 bases; unmatched junction nucleotides: 7. The CDR3 is made up of 16 amino acids. CDR3 region: CASSLDPRTGDYEQYF. The CDR3 region has the DNA TGTGCCAGCAGCTTGGATCCCAGGACAGGGGACTACGAGCAGTACTTC.

The chain joins TRBV7-6 to TRBJ2-7; D might be TRBD2 (6 bases). The V end lost 1 base, the J end lost 6 bases, and 25 bases lay between the germline ends. The CDR3 consists of 18 residues. From germline, CDR1 is SGHVS and CDR2 FNYEAQ. CDR3 sequence: CASSLDLPGGTGRCEQYF. The CDR3 nucleotides are TGTGCCAGCAGCTTAGACCTACCCGGCGGGACGGGGAGGTGCGAGCAGTACTTC.

Only a few counts were recorded for this clone. The chain couples TRBV2 to TRBJ1-6; the D is unclear. Germline CDR1 SNHLY, CDR2 FYNNEI. CDR3 size: 12 residues. V lost 8 bases, J lost 9 bases, and 11 bases lay in between. Here the CDR3 reads CASFISGSPLHF. Written as DNA, the CDR3 is TGTGCCAGCTTCATTAGTGGTTCACCCCTCCACTTT.

The chain couples TRBV7-3 to TRBJ2-3, with D possibly being TRBD2 (6 bases). V was cut by 4 bases and J by 1 base, with 18 bases left in between. CDR3 length: 17 residues. Germline V gene sequence: CDR1 SGHTA, CDR2 FQGTGA. The CDR3 region is CASSSLGGNAGTDTQYF. The DNA for the CDR3 is TGTGCCAGCAGCTCGTTGGGCGGGAACGCTGGCACAGATACGCAGTATTTT. Complete variable domain (other parts from reference TRBV7-3 and TRBJ2-3): GAGVSQTPSNKVTEKGKYVELRCDPISGHTALYWYRQSLGQGPEFLIYFQGTGAADDSGLPNDRFFAVRPEGSVSTLKIQRTERGDSAVYLCASSSLGGNAGTDTQYFGPGTRLTVL.

The gene calls are TRBV6-1 and TRBJ2-5; D might be TRBD1 (6 bases). V dropped 6 bases and J dropped 4 bases, with 15 bases sitting between them. The CDR3 extends over 14 amino acids. The germline V gene has CDR1 MNHNS and CDR2 SASEGT. The CDR3 DNA reads as TGTGCCAGCAGCCACAGGGCAAGCGGAGAGACCCAGTACTTC. Amino acids: CASSHRASGETQYF.

The V and J genes are TRBV7-8 and TRBJ1-6; unclear D gene. The germline V gene encodes CDR1 SGHVS and CDR2 FQNEAQ. The CDR3 is made up of 18 amino acids. Trimming pared 5 bases from V and 3 bases from J, leaving 20 bases between. The chain's CDR3 is CASSRGLGSGGYNSPLHF. The CDR3 bases are TGTGCCAGCAGCCGAGGGTTGGGTTCGGGTGGCTATAATTCACCCCTCCACTTT.

The V and J genes are TRBV28 and TRBJ1-2; D is unclear. V lost 2 bases and J 2 bases, leaving 3 bases between the germline ends. From germline, CDR1 is MDHEN and CDR2 SYDVKM. There are 12 residues in the CDR3. CDR3 in amino acids: CASSLLNYGYTF. DNA for the CDR3: TGTGCCAGCAGTTTACTAAACTATGGCTACACCTTC.

This clone was seen a single time. This chain connects TRBV5-1 to TRBJ1-2; 9 nucleotides match TRBD1. The junction had 2 bases not matched to a gene; V was cut back by 4 bases and J by 4 bases. This CDR3 is 13 amino acids long. CDR1 is SGHRS, CDR2 YFSETQ, per germline. CDR3 in amino acids: CASSLDRGYGYTF. CDR3 sequence (DNA): TGCGCCAGCAGCCTGGACAGGGGCTATGGCTACACCTTC.

This clone was observed a few times. This chain connects TRBV6-5 to TRBJ2-5; D perhaps matches TRBD2 (7 bases). CDR3 length: 16 residues. V dropped 0 bases and J dropped 3 bases, with 14 bases sitting between them. Germline CDR1 is MNHEY and CDR2 is SVGAGI. CDR3 DNA: TGTGCCAGCAGTTACTCGGAGGGGGAGGGCGAAGAGACCCAGTACTTC. Encoded protein: CASSYSEGEGEETQYF.

CDR3 DNA: TGTGCCAGCAGTTACGCGGCAGGGCATGGCTACACCTTC. Amino acid sequence: CASSYAAGHGYTF. The gene calls are TRBV6-5 and TRBJ1-2, with a tentative D call TRBD1 (5 bases). This CDR3 region has 13 residues. The germline CDR1 and CDR2 sequences are MNHEY and SVGAGI. The ends were cut back, 2 bases at V and 6 bases at J, with 10 bases in the middle.

This sequence joins TRBV6-5 and TRBJ1-1, with D tentatively TRBD1 (6 bases). Between the trimmed V and J ends, which lost 0 bases and 3 bases, there was a span of 8 bases. Germline CDR1 MNHEY, CDR2 SVGAGI. The CDR3 spans 14 residues. The CDR3 DNA follows: TGTGCCAGCAGTTACTCGACAGGCGACACTGAAGCTTTCTTT. As protein: CASSYSTGDTEAFF.

The chain joins TRBV2 to TRBJ1-2; 11 bases fit TRBD1. Germline V gives CDR1 SNHLY, CDR2 FYNNEI. The CDR3 loop spans 12 amino acids. J lost 8 bases, V lost 6 bases, and 2 bases had no gene match. CDR3 in amino acids: CASRGQGVGYTF. As DNA, the CDR3 is TGTGCCAGCAGGGGACAGGGGGTAGGCTACACCTTC.

The rearrangement links TRBV9 to TRBJ2-1, with 14 bases lining up with TRBD2. This CDR3 contains 19 residues. Germline V gene lookup returns CDR1 SGDLS and CDR2 YYNGEE. V lost 4 bases to trimming and J lost 2 bases; unmatched junction nucleotides: 11. The CDR3 sequence is CASSPTSGRGTSPYNEQFF. CDR3 DNA sequence: TGTGCCAGCAGCCCGACTAGCGGGAGGGGTACTAGTCCCTACAATGAGCAGTTCTTC.